These 31 T cell receptor beta chains share one sample of origin, sequenced in a study of T-cell memory formation after mild COVID-19. One entry per CDR3 protein, called by TCRdb with MiXCR from the 5' RACE reads. The repertoire holds about 350,000 distinct CDR3 sequences, with around 13% as singletons. Source material: PBMCs or a T cell subset sorted from them (not recorded which). These receptors were collected from a man between 18 and 35 years old who had mild COVID-19 (a few samples of this study predate the infection). Cell type and time point are not known.

This clonotype occurred a few times. DNA of the CDR3: TGTGCCAGCAGCTTGGGGGGAGGGGGCCACGCTTTCTTT. Translated: CASSLGGGGHAFF. The chain uses TRBV5-4 and TRBJ1-1; 7 positions match TRBD1. Unmatched junction bases numbered 7, after V lost 0 bases and J lost 11 bases. Germline V gene sequence: CDR1 SGHNT, CDR2 YYREEE (reference sequence). This CDR3 region has 13 residues.

The chain carries TRBV29-1 and TRBJ2-3; D may be TRBD1 (5 bases). CDR1 is SQVTM and CDR2 is ANQGSEA in the germline V gene. Trimming took 2 bases from V and 6 from J, leaving 15 bases between them. The CDR3 runs 14 residues. The DNA for the CDR3 is TGCAGCGTTGAAACGCAGGGATCAATGGATACGCAGTATTTT. Encoded protein: CSVETQGSMDTQYF.

This clonotype was counted only a few times. This sequence joins TRBV7-2 and TRBJ2-5, with D perhaps TRBD1 (7 bases). The CDR3 spans 18 residues. Germline V gene data show CDR1 as SGHTA and CDR2 as FQGNSA. V was cut by 2 bases and J by 7 bases, with 26 bases left in between. CDR3 region: CASSLRHVGGGGTTTQYF. The CDR3 DNA reads TGTGCCAGCAGCTTAAGGCATGTAGGGGGCGGAGGGACAACGACCCAGTACTTC. The entire variable domain, with the rest obtained from reference TRBV7-2 and TRBJ2-5, is as follows: GAGVSQSPSNKVTEKGKDVELRCDPISGHTALYWYRQSLGQGLEFLIYFQGNSAPDKSGLPSDRFSAERTGGSVSTLTIQRTQQEDSAVYLCASSLRHVGGGGTTTQYFGPGTRLLVL.

This clonotype was counted ten times or more. This chain uses TRBV7-3 with TRBJ2-1, with 8 bases aligning to TRBD2. The V and J ends lost 0 bases and 2 bases, in that order; junction bases with no gene match: 3. The CDR3 loop spans 16 amino acids. Germline values: CDR1 SGHTA, CDR2 FQGTGA. CDR3 sequence reads: CASSLTSGAAYNEQFF. The CDR3 nucleotides read TGTGCCAGCAGCTTAACTAGCGGGGCGGCCTACAATGAGCAGTTCTTC.

In its sample, this clonotype was seen many times. The chain joins TRBV7-9 to TRBJ2-1; D ambiguous. Germline CDR1 SEHNR, CDR2 FQNEAQ (reference sequence). The CDR3 has 12 amino acids. The ends were cut back, 1 base at V and 5 bases at J, with 3 bases in the middle. In nucleotides, the CDR3 is TGTGCCAGCAGCTTAGATCACAATGAGCAGTTCTTC. Translating gives CASSLDHNEQFF.

This clonotype was seen a handful of times. This chain links TRBV28 with TRBJ2-7; no firm D call. V shed 4 bases and J shed 4 bases, with 14 bases lying between them. CDR1 and CDR2 from the germline V gene are MDHEN and SYDVKM. This CDR3 is built from 14 residues. Here the CDR3 reads CASSSTQDNYEQYV. Written as DNA, the CDR3 is TGTGCCAGCAGTTCGACTCAGGATAATTACGAGCAGTACGTC.

The rearrangement joins TRBV19 to TRBJ1-4; a possible D gene is TRBD1 (5 bases). Trimming left V 5 bases short and J 10 bases short, with 11 bases between. The CDR3 has 12 amino acids. CDR1 and CDR2 from the germline V gene are LNHDA and SQIVND (reference sequence). CDR3 sequence: CASSSQRGKLFF. CDR3 bases: TGTGCCAGTAGTTCACAGAGGGGAAAACTGTTTTTT.

In this sample, this clonotype turned up many times. The V and J genes are TRBV19 and TRBJ2-5, with D unresolved. Germline assignment: CDR1 LNHDA and CDR2 SQIVND (reference sequence). The CDR3 consists of 13 residues. The germline V and J ends were trimmed by 4 bases and 1 base, with 7 bases remaining between them. The CDR3 coding sequence is TGTGCCAGTAGTACCAACAGCCAAGAGACCCAGTACTTC. This gives the protein CASSTNSQETQYF.

The rearrangement links TRBV3-1 to TRBJ2-7; D is perhaps TRBD1 (6 bases). This CDR3 comprises 18 residues. Trimming shortened V by 2 bases and J by 4 bases, and 24 bases separated the two germline ends. Germline CDR1 is LGHDT and CDR2 is YNNKEL (reference sequence). For the CDR3, the DNA is TGTGCCAGCAGCCAATTCTTTCCGGGACACGGGATAACATACGAGCAGTACGTC. This encodes CASSQFFPGHGITYEQYV.

The gene calls are TRBV20-1 and TRBJ2-1; TRBD2 might be the D (6 bases). This CDR3 comprises 12 residues. Trimming took off 3 bases at V and 7 bases at J, with 10 bases between the two ends. Germline V CDR1 and CDR2: DFQATT, SNEGSKA (reference sequence). This CDR3 reads CSAREGSNEQFF. In DNA form, the CDR3 reads TGCAGTGCTAGGGAGGGATCGAATGAGCAGTTCTTC.

This chain links TRBV9 with TRBJ1-2, with 9 bases aligning to TRBD1. The CDR3 runs to 12 residues. V trimming: 5 bases; J trimming: 6 bases; junction bases outside the gene matches: 2. Germline V gene sequence: CDR1 SGDLS, CDR2 YYNGEE. The CDR3 here is CASRQGANGYTF. In nucleotides, the CDR3 is TGTGCCAGCAGACAGGGGGCCAATGGCTACACCTTC.

The V gene is TRBV10-3, the J gene TRBJ2-1; D might be TRBD2 (7 bases). Germline V gives CDR1 ENHRY, CDR2 SYGVKD. The CDR3 has 15 residues. V lost 8 bases, J lost 7 bases, and 21 bases lay in between. CDR3 coding DNA: TGTGCCATCTCTGGAGGGGGGGAGACGAGGAATGAGCAGTTCTTC. This gives the protein CAISGGGETRNEQFF.

The rearrangement uses TRBV2 and TRBJ2-1; TRBD1 aligns across 10 bases. Germline loops: CDR1 SNHLY, CDR2 FYNNEI. V trimming: 6 bases; J trimming: 2 bases; junction bases outside the gene matches: 4. CDR3 length equals 15 residues. The CDR3 nucleotides are TGTGCCAGCAGGCTCGACAGGGGGCCCTACAATGAGCAGTTCTTC. Its translation is CASRLDRGPYNEQFF.

This clonotype came up a few times. The CDR3 sequence is CASSLWDRWATEAFF. Written as DNA, the CDR3 is TGCGCCAGCAGCTTGTGGGACAGATGGGCCACTGAAGCTTTCTTT. The chain couples TRBV5-1 to TRBJ1-1, with 7 nucleotides matching TRBD1. From germline, CDR1 is SGHRS and CDR2 YFSETQ. V shed 1 base and J 4 bases; nucleotides not matched to a gene: 7. The length of the CDR3 is 15 residues.

V usage is TRBV6-5 and J usage is TRBJ2-7; the D gene is possibly TRBD2 (6 bases). The CDR3 totals 16 residues. Germline CDR1 and CDR2: MNHEY and SVGAGI. V was pared by 4 bases and J by 1 base, with 17 bases between. The CDR3 DNA sequence: TGTGCCAGCAGTTCAAAACCCCGGGACTGGTCCTACGAGCAGTACTTC. Protein product: CASSSKPRDWSYEQYF.

The genes are TRBV20-1 and TRBJ2-1, with TRBD2 identical over 11 bases. The V gene end was trimmed by 5 bases and the J gene end by 5 bases; junction bases not matched to a gene: 11. CDR3 size: 16 residues. Germline V gives CDR1 DFQATT, CDR2 SNEGSKA (reference sequence). CDR3 loop: CSAGGRLAGSDNEQFF. CDR3 sequence (DNA): TGCAGTGCTGGAGGCCGACTAGCGGGAAGCGACAATGAGCAGTTCTTC.

This clonotype was seen only a few times. The rearrangement links TRBV29-1 to TRBJ2-7; a possible D gene is TRBD1 (6 bases). The CDR3 totals 14 residues. Trimming took 1 base from V and 1 from J, leaving 11 bases between them. Germline V gene lookup returns CDR1 SQVTM and CDR2 ANQGSEA. As DNA, the CDR3 is TGCAGCGTTGAAGCTGCTAGGGGGTCCTACGAGCAGTACTTC. It translates to CSVEAARGSYEQYF.

The V call is TRBV4-1, the J call TRBJ2-1, with TRBD1 identical over 7 bases. The CDR3 consists of 15 residues. From germline, CDR1 is MGHRA and CDR2 YSYEKL. The V and J ends lost 0 bases and 4 bases, in that order; junction bases with no gene match: 3. CDR3 nucleotide sequence: TGCGCCAGCAGCCAAGAGGTGGGACAGTACAATGAGCAGTTCTTC. Amino acids: CASSQEVGQYNEQFF.

This clonotype was found a few times. V usage is TRBV2 and J usage is TRBJ2-2; D remains unclear. CDR3 size: 14 residues. V dropped 8 bases and J dropped 7 bases, with 17 bases sitting between them. CDR1 SNHLY and CDR2 FYNNEI come from the germline V gene. CDR3 region: CASGPGPGDGELFF. CDR3 bases: TGTGCCAGCGGCCCCGGACCGGGTGACGGGGAGCTGTTTTTT. Full variable domain (missing parts from reference TRBV2 and TRBJ2-2): EPEVTQTPSHQVTQMGQEVILRCVPISNHLYFYWYRQILGQKVEFLVSFYNNEISEKSEIFDDQFSVERPDGSNFTLKIRSTKLEDSAMYFCASGPGPGDGELFFGEGSRLTVL.

This clonotype has more than one count but fewer than ten. The rearrangement links TRBV10-3 to TRBJ2-7, with D possibly being TRBD1 or TRBD2 (7 bases each). The germline gives CDR1 ENHRY, CDR2 SYGVKD. Trimming shortened V by 1 base and J by 7 bases, and 23 bases separated the two germline ends. The CDR3 runs 17 residues. This chain's CDR3 is CAISEFGAGQRLGEQYF. The CDR3 bases are TGTGCCATCAGTGAGTTTGGAGCGGGACAGCGCCTAGGGGAGCAGTACTTC.

This clonotype was seen more than once but under ten times. This chain joins TRBV7-9 and TRBJ1-5; possibly TRBD1 for D (6 bases). The germline V and J ends were trimmed by 5 bases and 0 bases, with 8 bases remaining between them. Germline CDR1 is SEHNR and CDR2 is FQNEAQ (reference sequence). The CDR3 spans 14 residues. The CDR3 region is CASSRDISNQPQHF. CDR3 bases: TGTGCCAGCAGCCGGGACATTAGCAATCAGCCCCAGCATTTT.

The gene calls are TRBV14 and TRBJ2-3; 8 bases are a match to TRBD2. Trimming took 3 bases from V and 4 from J; bases not matched to a gene: 6. Germline V gives CDR1 SGHDN, CDR2 FVKESK. The CDR3 covers 15 residues. CDR3 nucleotide sequence: TGTGCCAGCAGCCATCTAAGCGGGGGTCCAGATACGCAGTATTTT. It translates to CASSHLSGGPDTQYF.

V gene TRBV6-2 or TRBV6-3 combines with J gene TRBJ2-5; 9 bases match TRBD2. CDR1 and CDR2 from the germline V gene are MNHEY and SVGEGT. Trimming cost V 3 bases and J 5 bases; bases outside gene matches: 4. The CDR3 totals 14 residues. The CDR3: CASSYRAGGETQYF. CDR3 nucleotides: TGTGCCAGCAGTTATAGGGCGGGAGGGGAGACCCAGTACTTC.

The V call is TRBV9, the J call TRBJ2-5; no reliable D call. The CDR3 runs to 17 residues. The V end lost 3 bases, the J end lost 2 bases, and 20 bases lay between the germline ends. Looked up from germline, CDR1 is SGDLS and CDR2 is YYNGEE. CDR3 nucleotide sequence: TGTGCCAGCAGCGAAGGCAGCGATTCGGGCCGACAAGAGACCCAGTACTTC. Translating it yields CASSEGSDSGRQETQYF.

This clonotype was observed many times. This rearrangement joins TRBV7-2 to TRBJ2-7; possible D gene TRBD2, 5 bases. The CDR3 is 14 residues long. Germline CDR1 and CDR2: SGHTA and FQGNSA. Trimming stripped 0 bases from V and 0 bases from J, with 6 bases between. The CDR3 DNA reads TGTGCCAGCAGCTTAGCGGGGAGCTCCTACGAGCAGTACTTC. It encodes CASSLAGSSYEQYF.

The chain links TRBV6-2 or TRBV6-3 to TRBJ2-3; 9 positions match TRBD2. Germline values: CDR1 MNHEY, CDR2 SVGEGT. After removal of 6 bases from V and 2 bases from J, the junction contained 9 bases not matched to a gene. There are 16 residues in the CDR3. For the CDR3, the DNA is TGTGCCAGCAGCCGACGACTAGCGGTATTCACAGATACGCAGTATTTT. Its protein product is CASSRRLAVFTDTQYF.

The V gene is TRBV20-1, the J gene TRBJ1-2; TRBD1 aligns across 9 bases. CDR3 length: 15 amino acids. Germline assignment: CDR1 DFQATT and CDR2 SNEGSKA (reference sequence). V trimming: 1 base; J trimming: 6 bases; junction bases outside the gene matches: 9. The CDR3 sequence: CSARAMDRGSNGYTF. The CDR3 DNA reads TGCAGTGCTAGAGCTATGGACAGGGGCTCGAATGGCTACACCTTC.

Worth noting for this clonotype: Relative to the germline gene, one junction end is altered; a read error may explain this. The chain is built from TRBV6-5 and TRBJ2-2; maybe TRBD2 (5 bases). This CDR3 contains 15 residues. The germline CDR1 and CDR2 sequences are MNHEY and SVGAGI. The CDR3 bases are TGTTCCAGCAGTTCCTGGACTCCGAACACCGGGGAGCTGTTTTTT. The encoded protein is CSSSSWTPNTGELFF.

The CDR3 coding sequence is TGTGCCAGCAGTTACTGGGGGGGCGAAAGCACAGATACGCAGTATTTT. Amino acids: CASSYWGGESTDTQYF. The rearrangement joins TRBV6-6 to TRBJ2-3; possible D gene TRBD2, 7 bases. The CDR3 consists of 16 residues. V shed 1 base and J shed 0 bases, with 11 bases lying between them. CDR1 and CDR2 (germline): MNHNY, SVGAGI (reference sequence).

This rearrangement joins TRBV6-2 or TRBV6-3 to TRBJ2-7, with TRBD1 matching over 7 bases. Trimming removed 2 bases from V and 2 bases from J; junction bases left unmatched: 3. CDR1 is MNHEY, CDR2 SVGEGT, per germline. This CDR3 has 14 amino acids. The CDR3: CASSYRTGAYEQYF. CDR3 nucleotide sequence: TGTGCCAGCAGTTACCGGACAGGTGCCTACGAGCAGTACTTC.

The chain carries TRBV7-9 and TRBJ2-3; 9 bases align to TRBD2. CDR3 size: 16 residues. Germline V lookup: CDR1 SEHNR, CDR2 FQNEAQ (reference sequence). The junction had 10 bases not matched to a gene; V was cut back by 3 bases and J by 6 bases. CDR3 bases: TGTGCCAGCAGCTTGACTCGGACTAGCGCAGGGGATACGCAGTATTTT. Its protein product is CASSLTRTSAGDTQYF.